A selection of T cell receptor beta chains follows, all from one sample in a study of T cell responses to AZD1222 COVID-19 vaccine. The protocol was immunoSEQ multiplex PCR, while the TCRdb copy is restricted to in-frame clones and leaves out a portion. This sample yields 150,000 to 200,000 clones, of which approximately 94% are seen a single time; roughly 8.4% belongs to the top ten. Material: peripheral blood, obtained on day 0 of AZD1222 vaccination. Receptor source: an adult in good health. Both conserved end residues are part of each CDR3. D genes are given only for firm matches. Only part of the rows carry a size: once, few, many, or a class if the clone is expanded.

D gene	V gene	clone size	J gene	CDR3 DNA	CDR3 protein
.	TRBV6-4	.	TRBJ2-1	TGTGCCAGCAGTGACTCGCAATACAATGAGCAGTTCTTC	CASSDSQYNEQFF
TRBD2	TRBV29-1	.	TRBJ2-1	TGCAGCGTTGAATTGGGGCTATTGCGGGAGGGCGGTTCTGAGCAGTTCTTC	CSVELGLLREGGSEQFF
.	TRBV30	once	TRBJ1-2	TGTGCCTGGAGAGAGGGGTTGGGGGGCTACACCTTC	CAWREGLGGYTF
TRBD2	TRBV3-1/TRBV3-2	.	TRBJ2-1	TGTGCCAGCAGCCCCTCCGCCGGGACTAGCGGGAGGAGCTCCTACAATGAGCAGTTCTTC	CASSPSAGTSGRSSYNEQFF
.	TRBV9	.	TRBJ2-1	TGTGCCAGCTCCTCACAGGCACTAGCAGAGTACAATGAGCAGTTCTTC	CASSSQALAEYNEQFF
.	TRBV28	.	TRBJ2-2	TGTGCCACCCGGGGCACCGGGGAGCTGTTTTTT	CATRGTGELFF
.	TRBV5-1	.	TRBJ2-7	TGCGCCAGCAGCAGGGGGTCAGGGCTCTACGAGCAGTACTTC	CASSRGSGLYEQYF
TRBD2	TRBV19	.	TRBJ2-7	TGTGCCAGTAGTATGACTAGCGGGGGCCACTACGAGCAGTACTTC	CASSMTSGGHYEQYF
.	TRBV6-5	.	TRBJ1-2	TGTGCCAGCAGTCCCCGACAGTATGGCTACACCTTC	CASSPRQYGYTF
TRBD1	TRBV7-2	.	TRBJ1-4	TGTGCCAGCAGCTTAGCAGGGGGCCAAGCCGGTGAAAAACTGTTTTTT	CASSLAGGQAGEKLFF
TRBD1	TRBV5-4	.	TRBJ2-3	TGTGCCAGCAGCTTGGAGACAGGGAGCACAGATACGCAGTATTTT	CASSLETGSTDTQYF
.	TRBV27	.	TRBJ2-1	TGTGCCAGCAGTTTAGTCAGGTCCTACAATGAGCAGTTCTTC	CASSLVRSYNEQFF
TRBD1	TRBV27	.	TRBJ1-5	TGTGCCAGCAGTTACTTCCCGACAGGGAAGGGATATCAGCCCCAGCATTTT	CASSYFPTGKGYQPQHF
.	TRBV14	.	TRBJ2-7	TGTGCCAGCAGCCAAGAAGGCGCAGGATCGGGTTACGAGCAGTACTTC	CASSQEGAGSGYEQYF
TRBD1	TRBV19	.	TRBJ2-2	TGTGCCAGTAGAGCCCGGGACAGAACCTCGAACACCGGGGAGCTGTTTTTT	CASRARDRTSNTGELFF
.	TRBV19	.	TRBJ2-7	TGTGCCAGCGCGGGGACCCGTGGCCACGAGCAGTACTTC	CASAGTRGHEQYF
TRBD2	TRBV3-1/TRBV3-2	few	TRBJ2-1	TGTGCCAGCAGTCAGACTAGCGGGAGGGCGGGTGAGCAGTTCTTC	CASSQTSGRAGEQFF
TRBD1	TRBV7-3	.	TRBJ2-7	TGTGCCAGCAGCATTACCGGGACAGGGGGCTACGAGCAGTACTTC	CASSITGTGGYEQYF
.	TRBV6-9	.	TRBJ1-4	TGTGCCAGCAGTTATTCAATTGCAGGGCGGGTGGTAACTAATGAAAAACTGTTTTTT	CASSYSIAGRVVTNEKLFF
.	TRBV6-6	.	TRBJ1-3	TGTGCCAGCACCTCTTTCGACTCTGGAAACACCATATATTTT	CASTSFDSGNTIYF
.	TRBV28	.	TRBJ2-2	TGTGCCAGCAGTTTATCAAGCGTTAGTCGGATCGGGGAGCTGTTTTTT	CASSLSSVSRIGELFF
.	TRBV4-2	.	TRBJ1-1	TGTGCCAGCAGCCAAGACCTACAGGTTACCACTGAAGCTTTCTTT	CASSQDLQVTTEAFF
.	TRBV28	.	TRBJ1-1	TGTGCCAGCAGTTTAACAGGTCCGCAGATGAACACTGAAGCTTTCTTT	CASSLTGPQMNTEAFF
.	TRBV10-3	.	TRBJ2-6	TGTGCCATCAGTGAAAGCTCTGGGGCCAACGTCCTGACTTTC	CAISESSGANVLTF